What follows are 8 T cell receptor beta chains derived from one specimen sequenced in a study of T cells in localized non-small cell lung cancer. Produced via immunoSEQ multiplex PCR; TCRdb's table is partial and in-frame only. The top ten hold about 4% of the sample, which has roughly 89,000 clones, about nine tenths seen once. The sample here was PBMCs, taken before any cancer treatment. All receptors derive from a woman aged 35 to 70 with stage II squamous cell lung carcinoma.

The V and J genes are TRBV6-6 and TRBJ2-7, with 12 bases identical to TRBD2. V shed 4 bases and J 6 bases; nucleotides not matched to a gene: 10. The CDR3 contains 16 residues. CDR1 and CDR2 from the germline V gene are MNHNY and SVGAGI (reference sequence). CDR3 sequence reads: CASSSARTSGIGEQYF. The CDR3 nucleotides are TGTGCCAGCAGTTCTGCCCGGACTAGCGGGATCGGCGAGCAGTACTTC.

V gene TRBV7-9 combines with J gene TRBJ2-3, with TRBD1 identical over 10 bases. The CDR3 has 14 residues. Germline CDR1 SEHNR, CDR2 FQNEAQ (reference sequence). The junction had 4 bases not matched to a gene; V was cut back by 5 bases and J by 5 bases. CDR3 DNA: TGTGCCAGCAGCAAGGGACAGGGGATAGATACGCAGTATTTT. It is translated as CASSKGQGIDTQYF.

The J gene is TRBJ2-7, the V gene TRBV11-3, with TRBD2 as a possible D gene (6 bases). This CDR3 comprises 13 residues. The V end lost 5 bases, the J end lost 6 bases, and 14 bases lay between the germline ends. Germline V lookup: CDR1 SGHNT, CDR2 YENEEA. As DNA, the CDR3 is TGTGCCAGCAGCCTCCTCGTCGGGGGCGAGCAGTACTTC. Amino acid sequence: CASSLLVGGEQYF. Filled out from reference TRBV11-3 and TRBJ2-7, the complete variable domain reads EAGVVQSPRYKIIEKKQPVAFWCNPISGHNTLYWYLQNLGQGPELLIRYENEEAVDDSQLPKDRFSAERLKGVDSTLKIQPAELGDSAVYLCASSLLVGGEQYFGPGTRLTVT.

The chain employs TRBV5-1 and TRBJ2-3, with 9 positions matching TRBD1. After removal of 2 bases from V and 1 base from J, the junction contained 5 bases not matched to a gene. Germline CDR1 is SGHRS and CDR2 is YFSETQ. This CDR3 is built from 16 residues. CDR3 amino acids: CASSLPGQGRTDTQYF. The CDR3 nucleotides read TGCGCCAGCAGCTTACCGGGACAGGGTCGCACAGATACGCAGTATTTT.

This chain uses TRBV2 with TRBJ2-3, with 9 bases lining up with TRBD1. There are 16 residues in the CDR3. Germline V gene sequence: CDR1 SNHLY, CDR2 FYNNEI. Trimming took 7 bases from V and 2 from J; bases not matched to a gene: 10. In DNA form, the CDR3 reads TGTGCCAGCAAGGTTACGGGGACAGGGTACACAGATACGCAGTATTTT. Translated: CASKVTGTGYTDTQYF.

The rearrangement joins TRBV10-2 to TRBJ1-1, with 10 bases that match TRBD1. J was trimmed by 0 bases and V by 11 bases; bases with no gene match: 9. CDR3 size: 15 residues. CDR1 is WSHSY, CDR2 SAAADI, per germline. CDR3 in amino acids: CAVRTGGRMNTEAFF. The CDR3 DNA follows: TGCGCCGTTCGGACAGGGGGACGCATGAACACTGAAGCTTTCTTT.

J is TRBJ1-2 and V is TRBV18, with 9 positions matching TRBD1. Per germline, CDR1 KGHSH and CDR2 LQKENI. V shed 3 bases, J shed 8 bases, and the junction held 1 base outside the gene matches. The length of the CDR3 is 12 residues. The CDR3 loop is CASSPTGGGYTF. The CDR3 DNA reads TGTGCCAGCTCACCGACAGGGGGAGGCTACACCTTC.

The chain is built from TRBV7-9 and TRBJ2-6, with D tentatively TRBD2 (6 bases). The germline V gene has CDR1 SEHNR and CDR2 FQNEAQ (reference sequence). V dropped 3 bases and J dropped 0 bases, with 18 bases sitting between them. This CDR3 has 19 amino acids. CDR3 nucleotides: TGTGCCAGCAGCTTCGGACCGGTAGCGGTTCACTCTGGGGCCAACGTCCTGACTTTC. Its protein product is CASSFGPVAVHSGANVLTF.